This T cell receptor (beta chain) was recorded in a study of Graves' ophthalmopathy and Graves' hyperthyroidism. Broader study findings: Blood repertoires reportedly contained most expanded thyroid clonotypes above 0.001 frequency.

Notes on this clonotype: The antigen is unknown.

V shed 2 bases, J shed 4 bases, and the junction held 10 bases outside the gene matches. The germline gives CDR1 WSHSY, CDR2 SAAADI. This CDR3 is 16 amino acids long. Amplification targeted the TCR beta CDR3 regions, with RNA transcripts as the source material. An initial RT-PCR round employing HTBI primers preceded a second-round multiplex PCR. MiXCR, run by TCRdb on the multiplex PCR reads, gives a single entry per CDR3 protein. The profile shows 650,000 to 900,000 distinct CDR3 sequences, roughly two fifths of them singletons. The sequence derives from an adult man with Graves' ophthalmopathy. Sequenced material: peripheral blood. This chain joins TRBV10-2 and TRBJ1-2; 7 positions match TRBD1. Here the CDR3 reads CASSEGPQAGGYGYTF. CDR3 nucleotides: TGCGCCAGCAGTGAGGGCCCCCAGGCAGGGGGCTATGGCTACACCTTC.